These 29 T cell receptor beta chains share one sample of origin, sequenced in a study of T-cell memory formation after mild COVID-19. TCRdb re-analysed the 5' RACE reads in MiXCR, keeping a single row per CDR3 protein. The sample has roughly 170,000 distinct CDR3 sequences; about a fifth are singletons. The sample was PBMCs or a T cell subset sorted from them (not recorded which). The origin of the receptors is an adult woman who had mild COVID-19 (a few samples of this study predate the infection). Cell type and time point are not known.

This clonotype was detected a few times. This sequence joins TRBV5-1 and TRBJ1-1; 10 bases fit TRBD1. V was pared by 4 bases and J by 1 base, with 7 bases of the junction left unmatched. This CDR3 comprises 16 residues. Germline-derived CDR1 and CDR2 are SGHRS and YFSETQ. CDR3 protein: CASSHRDRGTNTEAFF. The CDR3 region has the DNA TGCGCCAGCAGCCACCGGGACAGGGGAACGAACACTGAAGCTTTCTTT.

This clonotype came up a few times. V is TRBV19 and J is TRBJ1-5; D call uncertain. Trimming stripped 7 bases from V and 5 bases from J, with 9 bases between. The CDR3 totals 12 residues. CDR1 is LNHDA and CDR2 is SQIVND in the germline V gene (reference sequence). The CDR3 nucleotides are TGTGCCAGTACCCCCGGGGATCAGCCCCAGCATTTT. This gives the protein CASTPGDQPQHF.

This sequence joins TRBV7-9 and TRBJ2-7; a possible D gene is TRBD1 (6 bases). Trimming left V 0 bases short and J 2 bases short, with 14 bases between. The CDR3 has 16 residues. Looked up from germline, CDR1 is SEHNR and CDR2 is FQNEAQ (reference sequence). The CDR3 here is CASSLAYGTRAYEQYF. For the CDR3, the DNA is TGTGCCAGCAGCTTAGCGTACGGGACACGAGCCTACGAGCAGTACTTC.

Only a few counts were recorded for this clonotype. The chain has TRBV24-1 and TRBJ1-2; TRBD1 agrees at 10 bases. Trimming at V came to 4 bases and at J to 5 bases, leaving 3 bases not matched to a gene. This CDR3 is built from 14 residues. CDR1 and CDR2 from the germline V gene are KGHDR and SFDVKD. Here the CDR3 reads CATSEGTGVYGYTF. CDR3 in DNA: TGTGCCACCAGTGAAGGGACAGGGGTGTATGGCTACACCTTC.

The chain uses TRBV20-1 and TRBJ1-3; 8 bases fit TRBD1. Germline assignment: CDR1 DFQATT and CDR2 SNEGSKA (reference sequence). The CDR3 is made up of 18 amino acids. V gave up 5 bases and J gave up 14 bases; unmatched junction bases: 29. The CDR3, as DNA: TGCAGTGCTGAGGACAGGGATGGTGATTTAGGCTGGAAACAGACTGTATATTTT. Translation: CSAEDRDGDLGWKQTVYF.

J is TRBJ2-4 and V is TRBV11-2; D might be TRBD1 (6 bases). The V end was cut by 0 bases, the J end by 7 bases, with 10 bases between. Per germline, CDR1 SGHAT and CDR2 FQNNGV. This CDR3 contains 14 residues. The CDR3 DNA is TGTGCCAGCAGCTTAGAAAGCCAGGGGAACATTCAGTACTTC. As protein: CASSLESQGNIQYF.

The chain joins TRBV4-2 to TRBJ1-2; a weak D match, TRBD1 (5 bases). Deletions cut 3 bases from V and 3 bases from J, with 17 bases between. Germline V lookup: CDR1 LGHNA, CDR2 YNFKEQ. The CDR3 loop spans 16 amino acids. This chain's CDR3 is CASSHSIRGDHYGYTF. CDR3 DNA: TGTGCCAGCAGCCACTCAATCAGAGGGGATCACTATGGCTACACCTTC.

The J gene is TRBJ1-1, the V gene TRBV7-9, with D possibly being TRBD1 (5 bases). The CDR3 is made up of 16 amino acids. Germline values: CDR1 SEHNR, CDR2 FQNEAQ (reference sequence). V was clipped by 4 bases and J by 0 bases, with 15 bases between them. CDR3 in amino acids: CASSSGDDTMNTEAFF. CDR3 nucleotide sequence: TGTGCCAGCAGCTCCGGGGACGATACCATGAACACTGAAGCTTTCTTT.

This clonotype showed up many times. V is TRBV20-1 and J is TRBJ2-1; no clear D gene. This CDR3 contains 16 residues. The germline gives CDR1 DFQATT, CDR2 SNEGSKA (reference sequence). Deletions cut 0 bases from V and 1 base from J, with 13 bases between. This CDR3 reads CSARDIGQASYNEQFF. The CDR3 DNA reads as TGCAGTGCTAGAGATATCGGCCAGGCGTCCTACAATGAGCAGTTCTTC.

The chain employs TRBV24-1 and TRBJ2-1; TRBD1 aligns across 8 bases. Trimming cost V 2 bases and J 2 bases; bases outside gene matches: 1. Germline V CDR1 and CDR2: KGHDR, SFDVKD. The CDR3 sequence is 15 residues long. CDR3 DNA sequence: TGTGCCACCAGTGATTCAGGGGGCGCCTACAATGAGCAGTTCTTC. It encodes CATSDSGGAYNEQFF.

The CDR3 spells CASSFGGQENTEAFF. The CDR3, as DNA: TGTGCCAGCAGCTTTGGTGGACAGGAGAACACTGAAGCTTTCTTT. The V call is TRBV7-6, the J call TRBJ1-1, with 7 bases lining up with TRBD1. Looked up from germline, CDR1 is SGHVS and CDR2 is FNYEAQ. The CDR3 runs to 15 residues. J lost 1 base, V lost 3 bases, and 5 bases had no gene match.

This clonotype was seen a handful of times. The CDR3 sequence: CASSYLTGGAETQYF. The CDR3 coding sequence is TGTGCCAGCAGTTACCTGACAGGGGGTGCGGAGACCCAGTACTTC. This chain uses TRBV6-2 or TRBV6-3 with TRBJ2-5, with TRBD1 identical over 9 bases. The germline gives CDR1 MNHEY, CDR2 SVGEGT. J lost 5 bases, V lost 2 bases, and 6 bases had no gene match. This CDR3 has 15 amino acids.

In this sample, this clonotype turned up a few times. CDR3 bases: TGTGCCAGCAGCTCGGAACTAGCAGGCAATGAGCAGTTCTTC. Amino acids: CASSSELAGNEQFF. J is TRBJ2-1 and V is TRBV7-2, with a weak D call TRBD2 (6 bases). V was cut by 4 bases and J by 6 bases, with 13 bases left in between. Germline values: CDR1 SGHTA, CDR2 FQGNSA. The CDR3 consists of 14 residues.

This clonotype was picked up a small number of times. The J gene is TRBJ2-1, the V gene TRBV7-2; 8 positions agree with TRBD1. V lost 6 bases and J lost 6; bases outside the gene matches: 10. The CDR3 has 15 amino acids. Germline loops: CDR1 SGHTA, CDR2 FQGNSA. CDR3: CASSFWETGVNEQFF. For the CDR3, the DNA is TGTGCCAGCAGTTTTTGGGAGACAGGGGTCAATGAGCAGTTCTTC.

The CDR3 DNA reads as TGTGCCAGCTTAGATGGTGACGGCCGAGGGGAGGTAGAACAGAACACCGGGGAGCTGTTTTTT. As protein: CASLDGDGRGEVEQNTGELFF. This rearrangement joins TRBV6-6 to TRBJ2-2, with D perhaps TRBD2 (6 bases). Trimming stripped 8 bases from V and 1 base from J, with 32 bases between. CDR3 length equals 21 residues. Germline V gene data show CDR1 as MNHNY and CDR2 as SVGAGI (reference sequence).

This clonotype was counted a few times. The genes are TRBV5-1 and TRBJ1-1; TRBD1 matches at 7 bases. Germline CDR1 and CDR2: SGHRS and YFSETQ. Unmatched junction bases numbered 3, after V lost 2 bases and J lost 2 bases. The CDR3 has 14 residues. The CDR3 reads CASSLGGSNTEAFF. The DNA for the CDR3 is TGCGCCAGCAGCTTAGGGGGCTCAAACACTGAAGCTTTCTTT.

CDR3 sequence: CASSAPGLALYNEQFF. The CDR3, as DNA: TGCGCCAGCAGCGCCCCCGGACTAGCTCTCTACAATGAGCAGTTCTTC. The chain recombines TRBV4-3 with TRBJ2-1, with 8 bases aligning to TRBD2. In germline, CDR1 is LGHNA, CDR2 YSLEER. The CDR3 is made up of 16 amino acids. V trimming: 5 bases; J trimming: 3 bases; junction bases outside the gene matches: 9.

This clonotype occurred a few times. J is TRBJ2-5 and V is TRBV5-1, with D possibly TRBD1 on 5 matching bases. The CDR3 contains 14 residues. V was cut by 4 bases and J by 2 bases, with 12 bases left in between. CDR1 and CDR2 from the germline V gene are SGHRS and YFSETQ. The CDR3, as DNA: TGCGCCAGCAGCCCAGACAGCAAGCAAGAGACCCAGTACTTC. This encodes CASSPDSKQETQYF.

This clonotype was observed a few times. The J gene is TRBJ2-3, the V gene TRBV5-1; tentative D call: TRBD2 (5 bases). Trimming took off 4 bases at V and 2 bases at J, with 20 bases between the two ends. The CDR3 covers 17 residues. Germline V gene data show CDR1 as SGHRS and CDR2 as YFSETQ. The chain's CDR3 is CASSPHLGSDLTDTQYF. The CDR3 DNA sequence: TGCGCCAGCAGCCCACATTTGGGTAGCGACCTCACAGATACGCAGTATTTT.

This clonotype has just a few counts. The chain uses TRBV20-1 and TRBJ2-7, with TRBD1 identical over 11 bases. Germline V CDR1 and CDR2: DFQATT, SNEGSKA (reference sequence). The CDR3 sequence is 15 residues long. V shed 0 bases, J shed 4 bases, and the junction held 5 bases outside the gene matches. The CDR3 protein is CSARERTGGRYEQYF. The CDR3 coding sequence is TGCAGTGCTAGAGAGAGGACAGGGGGCCGTTACGAGCAGTACTTC.

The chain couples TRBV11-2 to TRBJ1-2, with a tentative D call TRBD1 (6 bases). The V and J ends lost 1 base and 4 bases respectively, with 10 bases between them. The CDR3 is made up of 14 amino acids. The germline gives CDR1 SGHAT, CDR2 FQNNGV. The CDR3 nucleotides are TGTGCCAGCAGCTTAGGGCTGGACAGCTATGGCTACACCTTC. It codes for CASSLGLDSYGYTF.

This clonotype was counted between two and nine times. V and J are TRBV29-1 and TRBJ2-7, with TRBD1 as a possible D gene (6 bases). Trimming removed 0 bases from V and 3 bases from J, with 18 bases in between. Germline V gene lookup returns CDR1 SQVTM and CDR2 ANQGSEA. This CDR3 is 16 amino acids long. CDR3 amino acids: CSVEDREGTRGYEQYF. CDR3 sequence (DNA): TGCAGCGTTGAAGATCGAGAAGGGACAAGGGGCTACGAGCAGTACTTC.

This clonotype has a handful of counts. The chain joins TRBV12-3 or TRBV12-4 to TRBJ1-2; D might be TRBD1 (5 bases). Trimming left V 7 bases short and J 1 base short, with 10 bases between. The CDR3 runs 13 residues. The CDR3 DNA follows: TGTGCCAGCACCATGACAGTTAACTATGGCTACACCTTC. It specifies CASTMTVNYGYTF.

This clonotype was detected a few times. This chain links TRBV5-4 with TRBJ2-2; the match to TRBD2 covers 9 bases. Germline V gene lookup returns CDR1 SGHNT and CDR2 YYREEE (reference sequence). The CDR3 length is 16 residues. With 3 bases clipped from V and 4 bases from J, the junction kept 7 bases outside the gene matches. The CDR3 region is CASSSYPGLATGELFF. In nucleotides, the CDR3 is TGTGCCAGCAGCTCATACCCGGGACTAGCCACCGGGGAGCTGTTTTTT.

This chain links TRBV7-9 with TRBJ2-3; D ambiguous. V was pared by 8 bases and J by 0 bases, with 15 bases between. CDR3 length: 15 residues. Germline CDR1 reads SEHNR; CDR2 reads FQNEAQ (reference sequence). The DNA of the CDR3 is TGTGCCAGCTCCCTCCCCCTGCCTAGCACAGATACGCAGTATTTT. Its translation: CASSLPLPSTDTQYF.

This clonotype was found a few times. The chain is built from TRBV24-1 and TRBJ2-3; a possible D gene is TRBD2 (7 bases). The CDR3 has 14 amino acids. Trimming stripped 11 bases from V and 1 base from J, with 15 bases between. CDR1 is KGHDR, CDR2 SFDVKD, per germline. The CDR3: CANREGPCTDTQYF. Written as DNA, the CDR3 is TGTGCCAACAGGGAGGGGCCTTGCACAGATACGCAGTATTTT.

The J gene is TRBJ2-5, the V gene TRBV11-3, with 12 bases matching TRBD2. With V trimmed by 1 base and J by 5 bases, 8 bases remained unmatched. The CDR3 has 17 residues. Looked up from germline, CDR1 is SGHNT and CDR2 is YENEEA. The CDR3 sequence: CASSLGLAGVSYETQYF. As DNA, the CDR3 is TGTGCCAGCAGCTTAGGACTAGCGGGAGTGTCCTACGAGACCCAGTACTTC.

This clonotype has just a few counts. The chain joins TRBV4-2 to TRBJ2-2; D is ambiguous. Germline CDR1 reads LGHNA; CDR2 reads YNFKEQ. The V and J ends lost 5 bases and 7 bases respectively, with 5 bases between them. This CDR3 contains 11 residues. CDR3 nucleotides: TGTGCCAGCAGCGAGGTCGGGGAGCTGTTTTTT. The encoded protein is CASSEVGELFF.

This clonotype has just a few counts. The CDR3 sequence: CASSLGTSGRAERLSTDTQYF. In DNA, the CDR3 is TGTGCCAGCAGTCTCGGGACTAGCGGGAGGGCCGAACGCCTTAGCACAGATACGCAGTATTTT. The genes are TRBV12-3 or TRBV12-4 and TRBJ2-3, with 16 bases aligning to TRBD2. The CDR3 runs 21 residues. With 5 bases clipped from V and 0 bases from J, the junction kept 14 bases outside the gene matches.